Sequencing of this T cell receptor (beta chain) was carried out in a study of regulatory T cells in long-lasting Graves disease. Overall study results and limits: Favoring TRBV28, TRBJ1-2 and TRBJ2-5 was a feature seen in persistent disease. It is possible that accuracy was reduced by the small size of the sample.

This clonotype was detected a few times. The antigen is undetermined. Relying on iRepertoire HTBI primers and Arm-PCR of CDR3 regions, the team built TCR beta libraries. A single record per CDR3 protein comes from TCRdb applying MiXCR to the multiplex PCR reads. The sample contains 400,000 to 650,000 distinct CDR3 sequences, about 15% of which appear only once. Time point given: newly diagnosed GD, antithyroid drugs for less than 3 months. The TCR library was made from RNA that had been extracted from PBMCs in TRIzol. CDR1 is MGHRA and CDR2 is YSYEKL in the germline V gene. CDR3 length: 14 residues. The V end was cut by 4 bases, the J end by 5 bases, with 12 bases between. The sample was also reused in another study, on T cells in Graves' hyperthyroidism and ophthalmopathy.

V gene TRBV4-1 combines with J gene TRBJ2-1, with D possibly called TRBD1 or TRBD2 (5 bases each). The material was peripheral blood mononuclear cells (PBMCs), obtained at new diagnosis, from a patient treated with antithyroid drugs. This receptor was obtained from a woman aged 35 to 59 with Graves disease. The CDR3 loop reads CASSRFVGDNEQFF. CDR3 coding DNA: TGCGCCAGCAGCCGCTTCGTGGGGGACAATGAGCAGTTCTTC.